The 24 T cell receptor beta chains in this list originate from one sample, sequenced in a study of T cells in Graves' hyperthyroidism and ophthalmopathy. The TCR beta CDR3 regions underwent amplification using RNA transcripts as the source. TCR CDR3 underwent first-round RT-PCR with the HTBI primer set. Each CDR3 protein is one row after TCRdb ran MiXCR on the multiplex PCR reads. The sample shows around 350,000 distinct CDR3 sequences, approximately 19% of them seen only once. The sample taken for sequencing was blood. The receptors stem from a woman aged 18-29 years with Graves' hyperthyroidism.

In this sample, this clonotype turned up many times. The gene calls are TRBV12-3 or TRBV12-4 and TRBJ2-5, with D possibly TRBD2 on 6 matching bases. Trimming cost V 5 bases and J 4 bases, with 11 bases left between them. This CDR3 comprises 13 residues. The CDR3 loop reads CASSLTSRETQYF. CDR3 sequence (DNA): TGTGCCAGCAGTCTTACTAGCCGAGAGACCCAGTACTTC.

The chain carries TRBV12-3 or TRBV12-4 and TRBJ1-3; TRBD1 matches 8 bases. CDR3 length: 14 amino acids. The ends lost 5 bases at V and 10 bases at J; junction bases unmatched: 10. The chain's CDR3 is CASSTTGAKGTIYF. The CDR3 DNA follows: TGTGCCAGCAGTACGACAGGGGCTAAAGGGACCATATATTTT.

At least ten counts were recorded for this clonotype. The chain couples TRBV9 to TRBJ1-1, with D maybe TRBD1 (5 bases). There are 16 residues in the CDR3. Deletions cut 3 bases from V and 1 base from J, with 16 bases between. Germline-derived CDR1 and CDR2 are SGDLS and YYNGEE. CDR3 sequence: CASSEGSSQANTEAFF. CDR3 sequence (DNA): TGTGCCAGCAGCGAGGGGTCCAGCCAAGCGAACACTGAAGCTTTCTTT.

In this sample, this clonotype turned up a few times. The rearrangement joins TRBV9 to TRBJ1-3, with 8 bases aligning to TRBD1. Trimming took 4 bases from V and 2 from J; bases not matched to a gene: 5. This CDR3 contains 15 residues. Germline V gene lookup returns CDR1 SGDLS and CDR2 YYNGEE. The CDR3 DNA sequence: TGTGCCAGCAGCACCCGACAGGGGACTGGAAACACCATATATTTT. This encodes CASSTRQGTGNTIYF.

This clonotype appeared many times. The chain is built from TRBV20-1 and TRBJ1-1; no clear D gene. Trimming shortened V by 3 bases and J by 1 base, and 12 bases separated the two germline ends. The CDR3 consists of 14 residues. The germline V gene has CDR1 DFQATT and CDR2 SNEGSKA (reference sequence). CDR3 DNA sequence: TGCAGTGCTAGGGCAGGTTCCCAGAACACTGAAGCTTTCTTT. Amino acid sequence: CSARAGSQNTEAFF.

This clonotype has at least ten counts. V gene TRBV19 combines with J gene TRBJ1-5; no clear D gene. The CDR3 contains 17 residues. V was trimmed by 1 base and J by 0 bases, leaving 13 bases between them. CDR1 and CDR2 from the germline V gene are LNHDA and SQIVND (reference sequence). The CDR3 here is CASSIVWTPTSNQPQHF. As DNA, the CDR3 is TGTGCCAGTAGTATAGTATGGACGCCTACTAGCAATCAGCCCCAGCATTTT.

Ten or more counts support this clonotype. The CDR3 DNA reads TGTGCCAGCAGCTTAGCAGTTACCTATGGCTACACCTTC. This sequence encodes CASSLAVTYGYTF. The chain joins TRBV7-9 to TRBJ1-2; D remains ambiguous. Germline lookup yields CDR1 SEHNR and CDR2 FQNEAQ (reference sequence). CDR3 length: 13 amino acids. The V end lost 0 bases, the J end lost 4 bases, and 6 bases lay between the germline ends.

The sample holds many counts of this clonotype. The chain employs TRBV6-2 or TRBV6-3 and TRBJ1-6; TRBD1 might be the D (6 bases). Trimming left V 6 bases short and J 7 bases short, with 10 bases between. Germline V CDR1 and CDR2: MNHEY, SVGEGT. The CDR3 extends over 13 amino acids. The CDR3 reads CASRVGQNSPLHF. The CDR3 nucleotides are TGTGCCAGCAGAGTAGGACAGAATTCACCCCTCCACTTT.

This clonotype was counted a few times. CDR3 bases: TGTGCCAGCAGTGAATACTCCTTAGGGGGACTCGCAAACTACGAGCAGTACTTC. Its translation: CASSEYSLGGLANYEQYF. This chain uses TRBV28 with TRBJ2-7, with D tentatively TRBD1 or TRBD2 (6 bases each). Germline loops: CDR1 MDHEN, CDR2 SYDVKM. With 5 bases removed from V and 3 bases from J, the gap between germline ends came to 26 bases. The CDR3 is made up of 18 amino acids. Full variable domain (outside the CDR3, taken from reference TRBV28 and TRBJ2-7): DVKVTQSSRYLVKRTGEKVFLECVQDMDHENMFWYRQDPGLGLRLIYFSYDVKMKEKGDIPEGYSVSREKKERFSLILESASTNQTSMYLCASSEYSLGGLANYEQYFGPGTRLTVT.

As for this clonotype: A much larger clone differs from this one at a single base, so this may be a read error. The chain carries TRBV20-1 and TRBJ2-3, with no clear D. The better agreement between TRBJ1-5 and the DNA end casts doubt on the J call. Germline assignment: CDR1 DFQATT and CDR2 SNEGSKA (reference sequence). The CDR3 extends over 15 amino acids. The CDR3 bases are TGCAGTGCGAAAGGCCTTTCACACGATTTAGATACGCAGCATTTT. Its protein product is CSAKGLSHDLDTQHF.

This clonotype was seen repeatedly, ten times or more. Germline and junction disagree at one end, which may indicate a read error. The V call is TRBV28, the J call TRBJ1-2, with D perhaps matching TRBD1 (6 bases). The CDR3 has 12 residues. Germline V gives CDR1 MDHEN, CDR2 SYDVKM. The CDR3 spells CASSDRNYGYTF. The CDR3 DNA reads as TGCGCCAGCAGTGACAGGAACTATGGCTACACCTTC.

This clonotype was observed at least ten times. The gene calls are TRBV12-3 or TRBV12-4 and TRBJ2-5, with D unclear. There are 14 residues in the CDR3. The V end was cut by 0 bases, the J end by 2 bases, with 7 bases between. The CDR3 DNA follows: TGTGCCAGCAGTTTAGCCGGGCCTCAAGAGACCCAGTACTTC. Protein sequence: CASSLAGPQETQYF.

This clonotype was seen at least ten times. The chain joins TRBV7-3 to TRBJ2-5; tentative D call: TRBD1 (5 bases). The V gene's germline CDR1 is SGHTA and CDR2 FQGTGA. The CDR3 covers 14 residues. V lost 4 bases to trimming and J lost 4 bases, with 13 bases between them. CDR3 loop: CASSSAGAGETQYF. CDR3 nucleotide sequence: TGTGCCAGCAGCTCGGCTGGGGCAGGAGAGACCCAGTACTTC.

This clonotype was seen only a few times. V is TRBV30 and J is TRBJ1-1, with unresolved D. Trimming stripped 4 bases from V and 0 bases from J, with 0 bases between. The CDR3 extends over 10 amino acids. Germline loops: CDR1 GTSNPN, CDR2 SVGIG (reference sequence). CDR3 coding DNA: TGTGCCTGGATGAACACTGAAGCTTTCTTT. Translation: CAWMNTEAFF.

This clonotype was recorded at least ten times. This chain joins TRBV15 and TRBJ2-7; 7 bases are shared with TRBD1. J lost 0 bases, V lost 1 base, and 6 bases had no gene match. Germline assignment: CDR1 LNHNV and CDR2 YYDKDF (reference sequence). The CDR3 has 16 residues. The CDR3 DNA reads TGTGCCACCAGCAGAGCCTTTCGGGACAGCTCCTACGAGCAGTACTTC. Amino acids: CATSRAFRDSSYEQYF.

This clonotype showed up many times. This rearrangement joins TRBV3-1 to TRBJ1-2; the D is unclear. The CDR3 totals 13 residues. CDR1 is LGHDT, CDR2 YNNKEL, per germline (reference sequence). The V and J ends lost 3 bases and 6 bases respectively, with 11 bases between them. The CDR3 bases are TGTGCCAGCAGCCACGGATGGGCGGATGGCTACACCTTC. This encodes CASSHGWADGYTF.

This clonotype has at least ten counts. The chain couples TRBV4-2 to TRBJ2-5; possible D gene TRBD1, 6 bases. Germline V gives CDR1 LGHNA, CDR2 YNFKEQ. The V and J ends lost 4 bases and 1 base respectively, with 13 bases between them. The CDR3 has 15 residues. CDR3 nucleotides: TGTGCCAGCAGCCCTTGGACAGCGCCCCAAGAGACCCAGTACTTC. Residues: CASSPWTAPQETQYF.

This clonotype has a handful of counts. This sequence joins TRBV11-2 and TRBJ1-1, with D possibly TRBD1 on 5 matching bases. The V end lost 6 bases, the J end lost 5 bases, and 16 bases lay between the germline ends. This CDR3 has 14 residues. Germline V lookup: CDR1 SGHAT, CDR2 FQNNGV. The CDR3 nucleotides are TGTGCCAGCAGTAGAAGAGGGGCCGGGACTGAAGCTTTCTTT. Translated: CASSRRGAGTEAFF.

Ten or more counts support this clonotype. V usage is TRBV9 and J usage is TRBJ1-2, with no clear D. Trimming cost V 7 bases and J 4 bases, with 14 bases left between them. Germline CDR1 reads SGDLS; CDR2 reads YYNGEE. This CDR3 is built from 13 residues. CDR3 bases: TGTGCCAGCGAACCCACTGATGGCTATGGCTACACCTTC. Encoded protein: CASEPTDGYGYTF. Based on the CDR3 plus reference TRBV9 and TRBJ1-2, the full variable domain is DSGVTQTPKHLITATGQRVTLRCSPRSGDLSVYWYQQSLDQGLQFLIQYYNGEERAKGNILERFSAQQFPDLHSELNLSSLELGDSALYFCASEPTDGYGYTFGSGTRLTVV.

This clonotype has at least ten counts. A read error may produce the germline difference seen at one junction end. The CDR3 spells CASSIGTANTGELFF. In DNA form, the CDR3 reads TGTGCTAGCAGCATCGGGACAGCGAACACCGGGGAGCTGTTTTTT. This chain uses TRBV7-7 with TRBJ2-2, with 7 bases matching TRBD1. Germline V gene lookup returns CDR1 SSHAT and CDR2 FNYEAQ (reference sequence). CDR3 length: 15 residues.

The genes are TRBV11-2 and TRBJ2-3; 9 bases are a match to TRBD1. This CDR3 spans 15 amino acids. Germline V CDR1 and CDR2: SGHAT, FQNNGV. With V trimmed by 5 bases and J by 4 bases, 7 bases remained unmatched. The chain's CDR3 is CASSQPGQGADTQYF. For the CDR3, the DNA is TGTGCCAGCAGCCAACCGGGACAGGGAGCAGATACGCAGTATTTT.

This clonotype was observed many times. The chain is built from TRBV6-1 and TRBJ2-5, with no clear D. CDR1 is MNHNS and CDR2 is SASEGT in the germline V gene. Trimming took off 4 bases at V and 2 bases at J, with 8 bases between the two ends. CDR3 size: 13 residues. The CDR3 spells CASSAQMQETQYF. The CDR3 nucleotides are TGTGCCAGCAGTGCTCAAATGCAAGAGACCCAGTACTTC.

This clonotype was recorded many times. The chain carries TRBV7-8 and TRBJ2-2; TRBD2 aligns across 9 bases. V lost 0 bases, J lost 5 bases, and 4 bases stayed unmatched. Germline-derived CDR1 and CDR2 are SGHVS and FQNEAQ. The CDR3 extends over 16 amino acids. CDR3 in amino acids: CASSLARGGPTGELFF. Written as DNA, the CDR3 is TGTGCCAGCAGCTTAGCGCGGGGGGGCCCGACCGGGGAGCTGTTTTTT.

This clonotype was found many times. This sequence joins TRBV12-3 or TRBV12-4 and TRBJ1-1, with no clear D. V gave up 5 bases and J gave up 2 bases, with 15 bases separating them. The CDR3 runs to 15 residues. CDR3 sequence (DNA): TGTGCCAGCAGTCCGGCCTGGCAGTTAAACACTGAAGCTTTCTTT. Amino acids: CASSPAWQLNTEAFF.